The next 6 T cell receptor beta chains were all read from a single sample in a study of cytomegalovirus exposure and HLA in healthy donors. The PCR contained 60 Vbeta and 13 Jbeta primers. Data came from immunoSEQ multiplex PCR; TCRdb stores just in-frame clones and leaves some out. The sample includes around 140,000 clones, 78% of them seen just once. The sequenced sample consisted of PBMCs. All receptors derive from a woman aged 40 to 49 in good health and CMV-seropositive.

This clone appeared a single time. This chain connects TRBV15 to TRBJ1-4; D not resolved. This CDR3 is built from 15 residues. The germline V gene encodes CDR1 LNHNV and CDR2 YYDKDF (reference sequence). The V gene lost 0 bases and the J gene lost 0 bases, with 5 bases spanning the gap. Here the CDR3 DNA reads TGTGCCACCAGCAGAGACAGTACAACTAATGAAAAACTGTTTTTT. Its protein product is CATSRDSTTNEKLFF.

The chain uses TRBV7-9 and TRBJ2-7; TRBD2 matches at 8 bases. The CDR3 loop spans 16 amino acids. V shed 1 base, J shed 5 bases, and the junction held 10 bases outside the gene matches. In germline, CDR1 is SEHNR, CDR2 FQNEAQ (reference sequence). The CDR3 nucleotides read TGTGCCAGCAGCTTAGGTCAGGGACTAGGTAGCCACGAGCAGTACTTC. It is translated as CASSLGQGLGSHEQYF.

The chain has TRBV5-1 and TRBJ2-3, with TRBD2 matching 7 bases. V was pared by 6 bases and J by 0 bases, with 1 base of the junction left unmatched. Germline V gives CDR1 SGHRS, CDR2 YFSETQ. There are 13 residues in the CDR3. The CDR3 here is CASKTSSTDTQYF. CDR3 sequence (DNA): TGCGCCAGCAAGACTAGCAGCACAGATACGCAGTATTTT.

The rearrangement links TRBV5-8 to TRBJ1-5; unclear D gene. The CDR3 is 14 amino acids. In germline, CDR1 is SGHTS, CDR2 YDEGEE. Trimming removed 0 bases from V and 6 bases from J, with 10 bases in between. The DNA of the CDR3 is TGTGCCAGCAGCTTGGTTCCCGGGGTTCAGCCCCAGCATTTT. Its protein is CASSLVPGVQPQHF.

This chain connects TRBV13 to TRBJ1-2; D unclear. The CDR3 extends over 13 amino acids. V lost 5 bases and J 2 bases, leaving 9 bases between the germline ends. The germline V gene encodes CDR1 PRHDT and CDR2 FYEKMQ (reference sequence). The CDR3 coding sequence is TGTGCCAGCAGCGAAACCGGGAACTATGGCTACACCTTC. Its translation is CASSETGNYGYTF.

The CDR3 loop reads CASSLFGQNTEAFF. CDR3 DNA sequence: TGTGCCAGCAGCCTTTTTGGACAAAACACTGAAGCTTTCTTT. This sequence joins TRBV6-5 and TRBJ1-1; D is possibly TRBD1 (5 bases). This CDR3 is 14 amino acids long. V shed 6 bases and J shed 2 bases, with 13 bases lying between them. Germline V lookup: CDR1 MNHEY, CDR2 SVGAGI.